This passage covers 17 T cell receptor beta chains from one sample sequenced in a study of T cells in women clearing cervical HPV infection. The method was immunoSEQ multiplex PCR; TCRdb's version includes in-frame clones alone and lacks a portion of them. The sample has about 46,000 clones. The sequenced sample consisted of blood buffy coat. All receptors derive from a woman between 18 and 69 years old with a cervical HPV16 infection that either progressed to CIN3+ or cleared (not recorded which).

A remark on this clone: Read data end 3 residues before the CDR3 end; the end is taken from the germline J gene. The rearrangement joins TRBV20-1 to TRBJ2-5; 7 bases map to TRBD2. Trimming cost V 0 bases and J 3 bases; bases outside gene matches: 13. The germline V gene encodes CDR1 DFQATT and CDR2 SNEGSKA (reference sequence). The CDR3 has 17 amino acids. The CDR3 spells CSARDPLMAGVKETQYF. Incomplete CDR3 DNA: TGCAGTGCTAGAGATCCCCTAATGGCGGGGGTAAAAGAGACC.

About this clone itself: The read terminates 3 residues before the CDR3 end, so the remaining end is supplied by the germline J gene. The rearrangement uses TRBV5-4 and TRBJ1-4; possible D gene TRBD1, 6 bases. The length of the CDR3 is 15 residues. CDR1 and CDR2 (germline): SGHNT, YYREEE (reference sequence). The V end was cut by 4 bases, the J end by 5 bases, with 15 bases between. Partial CDR3 DNA: TGTGCCAGCAGCCGAATGGACAGACCGAATGAAAAA. It codes for CASSRMDRPNEK. The CDR3 in its entirety is CASSRMDRPNEKLFF.

Points on this clone: The read ends 3 residues early relative to the CDR3; the germline J gene fills the gap. The V call is TRBV6-2 or TRBV6-3, the J call TRBJ2-7, with 7 bases aligning to TRBD2. The J segment lost 0 bases and the V segment lost 7 bases, leaving 6 bases of the junction unmatched. This CDR3 is built from 14 residues. Germline V CDR1 and CDR2: MNHEY, SVGEGT. The CDR3 here is CASTRGGSSYEQYF. The CDR3 bases that were read are TGTGCCAGCACGAGAGGCGGGAGCTCCTACGAG.

Turning to this clone: The read terminates 3 residues ahead of where the CDR3 ends, so the germline J gene completes it. This chain connects TRBV5-1 to TRBJ1-1, with D tentatively TRBD1 (5 bases). Germline V gene sequence: CDR1 SGHRS, CDR2 YFSETQ. V lost 0 bases and J 1 base, leaving 7 bases between the germline ends. This CDR3 has 14 residues. CDR3 region: CASSLGQSNTEAFF. Partial CDR3 DNA: TGCGCCAGCAGCTTGGGACAGTCGAACACTGAA.

As for this clone: Read data end 3 residues before the CDR3 end; the end is taken from the germline J gene. The chain uses TRBV7-2 and TRBJ2-1; TRBD2 aligns across 7 bases. V gave up 7 bases and J gave up 2 bases; unmatched junction bases: 5. Germline-derived CDR1 and CDR2 are SGHTA and FQGNSA. CDR3 length: 14 residues. CDR3 DNA, as far as it was read: TGTGCCAGCATGCTTAGCGGGCCCTACAATGAG. Translated: CASMLSGPYNE. The entire CDR3 sequence reads CASMLSGPYNEQFF.

The CDR3 DNA, read in part, is TGTGCCAGCAGCGGGGCCAGGGGAAATCAGCCC. Residues: CASSGARGNQP. The CDR3 in full is CASSGARGNQPQHF. The V call is TRBV7-2, the J call TRBJ1-5; possibly TRBD1 for D (6 bases). The sequenced fragment ends 3 residues before the CDR3 boundary, so the rest is inferred from the germline J gene. The CDR3 runs to 14 residues. Germline V gene sequence: CDR1 SGHTA, CDR2 FQGNSA. V was cut by 5 bases and J by 4 bases, with 12 bases left in between.

Remarks on this clone: The read ends 3 residues before the CDR3 terminus; that terminus is restored from the germline J gene. The V and J genes are TRBV18 and TRBJ2-7; 9 bases align to TRBD2. This CDR3 has 14 amino acids. After removal of 6 bases from V and 4 bases from J, the junction contained 7 bases not matched to a gene. Looked up from germline, CDR1 is KGHSH and CDR2 is LQKENI. The CDR3 loop reads CASSPGLAWYEQYF. The sequenced CDR3 bases are TGTGCCAGCTCCCCGGGACTAGCTTGGTACGAG.

A note on this clone: Read sequence stops 3 residues before the CDR3 end, and the germline J gene provides the missing end. V gene TRBV19 combines with J gene TRBJ1-5, with TRBD1 as a possible D gene (5 bases). Trimming left V 0 bases short and J 5 bases short, with 17 bases between. There are 17 residues in the CDR3. Germline values: CDR1 LNHDA, CDR2 SQIVND (reference sequence). The covered CDR3 bases are TGTGCCAGTAGTATAGAGCCCCCCACAGGATCTTATCAGCCC. Its protein product is CASSIEPPTGSYQP. The whole CDR3 reads CASSIEPPTGSYQPQHF.

CDR3 sequence reads: CSATRPDRGNYEQYF. The CDR3 bases that were read are TGCAGTGCTACTCGCCCGGACAGGGGCAACTACGAG. The chain has TRBV20-1 and TRBJ2-7; TRBD1 matches at 9 bases. The read terminates 3 residues ahead of where the CDR3 ends, so the germline J gene completes it. CDR3 length: 15 residues. V gave up 4 bases and J gave up 3 bases; unmatched junction bases: 10. Germline CDR1 is DFQATT and CDR2 is SNEGSKA (reference sequence).

Details on this clone: The sequence runs out 3 residues before the end of the CDR3; the remainder is reconstructed from the germline J gene. This rearrangement joins TRBV10-3 to TRBJ1-3; 10 bases are a match to TRBD1. This CDR3 is 15 amino acids long. Trimming took 3 bases from V and 8 from J; bases not matched to a gene: 7. Germline V gene lookup returns CDR1 ENHRY and CDR2 SYGVKD. Incomplete CDR3 DNA: TGTGCCATCAGTGACTCAGGGACAGGGGAAGACACC. Translating gives CAISDSGTGEDT. The entire CDR3 is CAISDSGTGEDTIYF.

As concerns this clone: The CDR3 is cut off 3 residues early in the read; its end comes from the germline J gene. The rearrangement links TRBV19 to TRBJ1-2; no firm D call. CDR3 size: 17 residues. The germline CDR1 and CDR2 sequences are LNHDA and SQIVND (reference sequence). The CDR3 region is CASSTWKSGNPYNDYTF. Incomplete CDR3 DNA: TGTGCCAGTAGTACCTGGAAAAGCGGGAACCCCTACAATGAC.

A note on this clone: The CDR3 end is not reached by the read, which stops 3 residues before it; the germline J gene fills it in. The V call is TRBV5-1, the J call TRBJ2-4, with a possible D match to TRBD1 (6 bases). The V and J ends lost 1 base and 7 bases respectively, with 9 bases between them. The CDR3 consists of 13 residues. Germline V lookup: CDR1 SGHRS, CDR2 YFSETQ. CDR3 in amino acids: CASSLTGMNIQYF. The DNA read from the CDR3 is TGCGCCAGCAGCTTGACAGGGATGAACATT.

Points on this clone: Coverage ceases 3 residues before the CDR3 finishes, and the germline J gene fills in the end. V and J are TRBV5-1 and TRBJ2-5; TRBD1 might be the D (5 bases). Trimming stripped 0 bases from V and 5 bases from J, with 8 bases between. This CDR3 spans 13 amino acids. Germline-derived CDR1 and CDR2 are SGHRS and YFSETQ. CDR3 loop: CASSLGGAETQYF. The part of the CDR3 DNA that was read is TGCGCCAGCAGCTTGGGGGGCGCGGAGACC.

For this clone: The sequence runs out 3 residues before the end of the CDR3; the remainder is reconstructed from the germline J gene. V is TRBV30 and J is TRBJ1-6; TRBD1 matches at 8 bases. The CDR3 has 14 amino acids. V was pared by 3 bases and J by 10 bases, with 8 bases of the junction left unmatched. Germline CDR1 and CDR2: GTSNPN and SVGIG (reference sequence). The DNA read from the CDR3 is TGTGCCTGGAGGGACGGACAGGGATGGTCACCC. Its protein is CAWRDGQGWSP. The complete CDR3 protein is CAWRDGQGWSPLHF. Together with reference TRBV30 and TRBJ1-6, the CDR3 gives the full variable domain: SQTIHQWPATLVQPVGSPLSLECTVEGTSNPNLYWYRQAAGRGLQLLFYSVGIGQISSEVPQNLSASRPQDRQFILSSKKLLLSDSGFYLCAWRDGQGWSPLHFGNGTRLTVT.

A remark on this clone: The CDR3 is cut off 3 residues early in the read; its end comes from the germline J gene. This CDR3 is also generated by other DNA sequences in the sample. The V call is TRBV20-1, the J call TRBJ2-6; 9 positions match TRBD1. The trim removed 4 bases at V and 4 bases at J, leaving 5 bases unmatched. The CDR3 is 15 residues long. The germline V gene encodes CDR1 DFQATT and CDR2 SNEGSKA (reference sequence). The CDR3 bases that were read are TGCAGTGCTACAAACAGGGGGCCCGGGGCCAACGTC. The encoded protein is CSATNRGPGANV. The entire CDR3 sequence reads CSATNRGPGANVLTF.

With regard to this clone: The read finishes 3 residues shy of the CDR3 end, and the germline J gene is used to complete it. The rearrangement links TRBV18 to TRBJ1-4, with D perhaps TRBD1 (6 bases). The CDR3 has 16 residues. Germline V gives CDR1 KGHSH, CDR2 LQKENI. The CDR3 reads CASSPTGNSGANVLFF. The covered CDR3 bases are TGTGCCAGCTCCCCGACAGGAAACTCTGGGGCCAACGTA.

On this clone itself: The read ends 3 residues before the CDR3 terminus; that terminus is restored from the germline J gene. This chain uses TRBV7-9 with TRBJ2-4; 8 bases are shared with TRBD1. The CDR3 totals 14 residues. The germline gives CDR1 SEHNR, CDR2 FQNEAQ (reference sequence). CDR3 region: CASSLGTGSQPQYF. CDR3 DNA (partial): TGTGCCAGCAGCTTAGGGACAGGGAGTCAGCCT.